What follows are 18 T cell receptor beta chains derived from one specimen sequenced in a study of beta chain features in type 1 diabetes. Study-wide points: All four CD4+ subsets from Type 1 diabetes patients carried moderately but significantly shorter TCRB CDR3s.

Of the isolated RNA, all was reverse transcribed, and so the sequenced material was expressed TCRB transcripts. Produced via immunoSEQ multiplex PCR; TCRdb's table is partial and in-frame only. The sample holds about 160,000 clones; less than 9.5% are singletons and the top ten take about 0.9%. Which antigens these TCRs recognize remains unknown. The sample consisted of central memory CD4+ T cells from blood. The receptors were sampled from a woman in her 40s with type 1 diabetes.

In this sample, this clone turned up a few times. The rearrangement joins TRBV5-1 to TRBJ2-1, with a weak D call TRBD2 (5 bases). The CDR3 consists of 14 residues. Trimming cost V 6 bases and J 10 bases, with 20 bases left between them. Germline loops: CDR1 SGHRS, CDR2 YFSETQ. CDR3 sequence (DNA): TGCGCCAGCATTCTAGCCCCTGGTATCATGGAGCAGTTCTTC. Its translation: CASILAPGIMEQFF.

This chain links TRBV27 with TRBJ1-2; no clear D. From germline, CDR1 is MNHEY and CDR2 SMNVEV (reference sequence). The CDR3 spans 15 residues. With 6 bases removed from V and 2 bases from J, the gap between germline ends came to 16 bases. CDR3 nucleotides: TGTGCCAGCAGCACCGGGGAAAGGAAAAACTATGGCTACACCTTC. This translates into CASSTGERKNYGYTF.

This clone was counted only a few times. The gene calls are TRBV7-2 and TRBJ1-1; the D gene is possibly TRBD1 (5 bases). Germline lookup yields CDR1 SGHTA and CDR2 FQGNSA. V was clipped by 6 bases and J by 1 base, with 18 bases between them. The CDR3 has 16 amino acids. The CDR3 region has the DNA TGTGCCAGCAGAAACGCGAACAGGTTCGGGAACACTGAAGCTTTCTTT. Translating gives CASRNANRFGNTEAFF.

This clone has only a few counts. The chain joins TRBV5-4 to TRBJ2-1; D is possibly TRBD1 (6 bases). CDR3 length equals 15 residues. CDR1 and CDR2 from the germline V gene are SGHNT and YYREEE (reference sequence). Trimming cost V 10 bases and J 0 bases, with 17 bases left between them. The CDR3 sequence is CAVDRTSSSYNEQFF. CDR3 DNA sequence: TGTGCCGTCGACAGGACTTCGAGCTCCTACAATGAGCAGTTCTTC. Looking up the rest from reference TRBV5-4 and TRBJ2-1 gives the full variable domain: ETGVTQSPTHLIKTRGQQVTLRCSSQSGHNTVSWYQQALGQGPQFIFQYYREEENGRGNFPPRFSGLQFPNYSSELNVNALELDDSALYLCAVDRTSSSYNEQFFGPGTRLTVL.

This clone was seen a handful of times. This chain connects TRBV9 to TRBJ2-7, with 11 bases fitting TRBD1. CDR1 is SGDLS, CDR2 YYNGEE, per germline. The CDR3 sequence is 15 residues long. The V segment lost 3 bases and the J segment 2 bases; nucleotides outside the gene matches: 4. CDR3 coding DNA: TGTGCCAGCAGCGGCCGGGACAGGGGGGCCTACGAGCAGTACTTC. Protein: CASSGRDRGAYEQYF.

This clone came up a few times. This chain joins TRBV6-1 and TRBJ1-5; D gene unclear. CDR1 MNHNS and CDR2 SASEGT come from the germline V gene. V lost 2 bases, J lost 5 bases, and 10 bases lay in between. The CDR3 has 14 amino acids. CDR3 coding DNA: TGTGCCAGCAGTGAAAGAGGCGGCCATCAGCCCCAGCATTTT. This encodes CASSERGGHQPQHF.

The chain links TRBV6-5 to TRBJ2-7; a possible D gene is TRBD2 (6 bases). Per the germline V gene, CDR1 is MNHEY and CDR2 is SVGAGI. This CDR3 contains 16 residues. Trimming removed 0 bases at V and 5 bases at J, with 17 bases between. CDR3 nucleotides: TGTGCCAGCAGTTACTCGGGGACTCCGTTAGGCCACGAGCAGTACTTC. Translating it yields CASSYSGTPLGHEQYF.

This clone was detected only a few times. V gene TRBV10-3 combines with J gene TRBJ2-7, with D possibly matching TRBD2 (5 bases). The CDR3 contains 13 residues. Germline loops: CDR1 ENHRY, CDR2 SYGVKD. Trimming left V 4 bases short and J 4 bases short, with 11 bases between. The CDR3 sequence: CAISGRSGYEQYF. In nucleotides, the CDR3 is TGTGCCATCAGTGGAAGGAGCGGTTACGAGCAGTACTTC.

For this clone: Compared with germline, one end of the junction differs, possibly owing to a read error. The CDR3 DNA is TGTGCCAGCAGTGAGCTAGGAGGCTCCTGCAATGAGCAGTTCTTC. It specifies CASSELGGSCNEQFF. This chain uses TRBV6-1 with TRBJ2-1, with D tentatively TRBD2 (5 bases). This CDR3 is 15 amino acids long. Per the germline V gene, CDR1 is MNHNS and CDR2 is SASEGT.

The J gene is TRBJ1-1, the V gene TRBV4-2, with D perhaps TRBD1 (5 bases). CDR1 is LGHNA, CDR2 YNFKEQ, per germline. CDR3 length: 14 residues. Trimming took off 5 bases at V and 0 bases at J, with 10 bases between the two ends. For the CDR3, the DNA is TGTGCCAGCAGCTTTTCGGGGGTGAACACTGAAGCTTTCTTT. This translates into CASSFSGVNTEAFF.

V gene TRBV4-3 combines with J gene TRBJ2-3, with 7 bases matching TRBD1. The CDR3 has 15 amino acids. Germline CDR1 is LGHNA and CDR2 is YSLEER. With 4 bases clipped from V and 2 bases from J, the junction kept 6 bases outside the gene matches. The CDR3 protein is CASSPTGTDTDTQYF. In DNA, the CDR3 is TGCGCCAGCAGCCCAACCGGGACAGACACAGATACGCAGTATTTT.

This clone was found a few times. This rearrangement joins TRBV29-1 to TRBJ2-7; 7 positions agree with TRBD1. This CDR3 has 12 residues. V was clipped by 7 bases and J by 2 bases; unmatched bases: 5. CDR1 is SQVTM and CDR2 is ANQGSEA in the germline V gene. The DNA for the CDR3 is TGCAGCGGCCAGGGGGATACCTACGAGCAGTACTTC. It yields the protein CSGQGDTYEQYF.

This clone was seen many times. This chain joins TRBV29-1 and TRBJ2-1, with TRBD1 identical over 7 bases. This CDR3 is built from 15 residues. The germline V gene has CDR1 SQVTM and CDR2 ANQGSEA. Trimming took 7 bases from V and 6 from J; bases not matched to a gene: 15. CDR3 region: CSAGFQGGQTNEQFF. The DNA for the CDR3 is TGCAGCGCGGGATTTCAAGGGGGACAGACCAATGAGCAGTTCTTC.

The table lists this clone with a few counts. The chain joins TRBV5-1 to TRBJ1-4, with 8 bases fitting TRBD1. The CDR3 length is 14 residues. Germline V CDR1 and CDR2: SGHRS, YFSETQ. Trimming at V came to 3 bases and at J to 6 bases, leaving 4 bases not matched to a gene. CDR3 nucleotides: TGCGCCAGCAGCTCGCAGGGGGCTTATGAAAAACTGTTTTTT. This sequence encodes CASSSQGAYEKLFF.

The V gene is TRBV7-2, the J gene TRBJ1-3; possibly TRBD1 for D (6 bases). The V and J ends lost 5 bases and 2 bases respectively, with 13 bases between them. Germline CDR1 SGHTA, CDR2 FQGNSA. The CDR3 spans 15 residues. CDR3 residues: CASSPSPGAGNTIYF. CDR3 DNA: TGTGCCAGCAGCCCTTCTCCAGGGGCTGGAAACACCATATATTTT.

This chain uses TRBV5-1 with TRBJ1-1; D may be TRBD1 (6 bases). The germline CDR1 and CDR2 sequences are SGHRS and YFSETQ. Trimming shortened V by 3 bases and J by 2 bases, and 11 bases separated the two germline ends. This CDR3 is 14 amino acids long. CDR3 protein: CASSSSTGNTEAFF. DNA of the CDR3: TGCGCCAGCAGCTCGTCGACAGGTAACACTGAAGCTTTCTTT. Drawing the rest from reference TRBV5-1 and TRBJ1-1, the complete variable domain is KAGVTQTPRYLIKTRGQQVTLSCSPISGHRSVSWYQQTPGQGLQFLFEYFSETQRNKGNFPGRFSGRQFSNSRSEMNVSTLELGDSALYLCASSSSTGNTEAFFGQGTRLTVV.

The chain recombines TRBV15 with TRBJ2-5, with 9 bases matching TRBD2. CDR1 LNHNV and CDR2 YYDKDF come from the germline V gene (reference sequence). CDR3 length: 14 amino acids. With V trimmed by 9 bases and J by 4 bases, 9 bases remained unmatched. CDR3 sequence reads: CATRGGGGRETQYF. In nucleotides, the CDR3 is TGTGCCACACGTGGCGGGGGGGGAAGAGAGACCCAGTACTTC.

This clone was seen ten or more times. The chain links TRBV29-1 to TRBJ2-2; 7 positions match TRBD1. Germline lookup yields CDR1 SQVTM and CDR2 ANQGSEA. There are 11 residues in the CDR3. In DNA, the CDR3 is TGCAGTGGACAGGACACCGGGGAGCTGTTTTTT. Its translation: CSGQDTGELFF.